This entry lists 11 T cell receptor beta chains sequenced from one sample in a study of shared clonotypes between healthy human individuals. Generated by immunoSEQ multiplex PCR, the TCRdb table keeps only in-frame clones and is missing some. The data show more than 400,000 clones, approximately 84% seen once. The sequencing sample was made of PBMCs. These receptors came from a woman aged 35 to 49 in good health. Some clones in this sample may be carry-over from other donors' samples.

The CDR3 sequence: CASSSGTSGINEQFF. Written as DNA, the CDR3 is TGTGCCAGCAGTTCCGGGACTAGCGGGATTAATGAGCAGTTCTTC. The chain employs TRBV27 and TRBJ2-1, with 13 nucleotides matching TRBD2. Germline trimming cut 4 bases from V and 7 bases from J; bases unmatched to any gene: 4. The CDR3 is made up of 15 amino acids. Germline values: CDR1 MNHEY, CDR2 SMNVEV (reference sequence).

This clone was detected once. The rearrangement joins TRBV11-3 to TRBJ2-3; TRBD1 aligns across 7 bases. Germline CDR1 and CDR2: SGHNT and YENEEA. The CDR3 is made up of 13 amino acids. V shed 7 bases, J shed 6 bases, and the junction held 7 bases outside the gene matches. The CDR3 nucleotides read TGTGCCAGCACCACAGGGGAAGGGGATACGCAGTATTTT. Residues: CASTTGEGDTQYF.

CDR3 in DNA: TGTGCCATCAGTGAGCTCTTTGCCGCAAACTATGGCTACACCTTC. This encodes CAISELFAANYGYTF. The chain is built from TRBV10-3 and TRBJ1-2; no reliable D call. The CDR3 is 15 amino acids. V was shortened by 2 bases and J by 2 bases, with 12 bases between the two germline ends. The germline V gene has CDR1 ENHRY and CDR2 SYGVKD.

This sequence joins TRBV27 and TRBJ2-7; TRBD2 matches at 7 bases. Germline lookup yields CDR1 MNHEY and CDR2 SMNVEV (reference sequence). The CDR3 extends over 14 amino acids. V trimming: 6 bases; J trimming: 7 bases; junction bases outside the gene matches: 12. CDR3 residues: CASRKREGGREQYF. CDR3 bases: TGTGCCAGCAGAAAGAGGGAGGGAGGTCGAGAGCAGTACTTC.

This clone was detected once. Its ends do not fully match the called genes, so a read error is possible. For the CDR3, the DNA is TGTGCCATCAGTGACTGGGACGCTAGCTCCTACGGGCAGTACTTC. Translating it yields CAISDWDASSYGQYF. The rearrangement joins TRBV10-3 to TRBJ2-7, with D perhaps matching TRBD1 or TRBD2 (5 bases each). This CDR3 region has 15 residues. Germline V gene data show CDR1 as ENHRY and CDR2 as SYGVKD.

This clone has a single count. This rearrangement joins TRBV30 to TRBJ1-2; D is undetermined. Germline CDR1 is GTSNPN and CDR2 is SVGIG (reference sequence). The V end lost 4 bases, the J end lost 0 bases, and 3 bases lay between the germline ends. This CDR3 comprises 11 residues. In DNA, the CDR3 is TGTGCCTGGACCGCTAACTATGGCTACACCTTC. Its translation: CAWTANYGYTF. The full variable domain, in which reference TRBV30 and TRBJ1-2 provide the parts outside the CDR3, is SQTIHQWPATLVQPVGSPLSLECTVEGTSNPNLYWYRQAAGRGLQLLFYSVGIGQISSEVPQNLSASRPQDRQFILSSKKLLLSDSGFYLCAWTANYGYTFGSGTRLTVV.

The V and J genes are TRBV4-2 and TRBJ2-2; no reliable D call. Germline V gene sequence: CDR1 LGHNA, CDR2 YNFKEQ. CDR3 length: 16 residues. Trimming shortened V by 0 bases and J by 1 base, and 9 bases separated the two germline ends. The DNA for the CDR3 is TGTGCCAGCAGCCAAGATATCCTAGGGAACACCGGGGAGCTGTTTTTT. This translates into CASSQDILGNTGELFF.

The genes are TRBV7-6 and TRBJ2-7; tentatively, D is TRBD1 or TRBD2 (5 bases each). The ends were cut back, 3 bases at V and 4 bases at J, with 13 bases in the middle. Germline V gene data show CDR1 as SGHVS and CDR2 as FNYEAQ. This CDR3 region has 14 residues. CDR3 in amino acids: CASSLRQGAYEQYF. The CDR3 DNA follows: TGTGCCAGCAGCTTGCGGCAGGGAGCGTACGAGCAGTACTTC.

The chain combines TRBV28 with TRBJ1-2, with a possible D match to TRBD1 (5 bases). This CDR3 contains 13 residues. V gave up 2 bases and J gave up 6 bases, with 10 bases separating them. Germline loops: CDR1 MDHEN, CDR2 SYDVKM. CDR3 sequence reads: CASSLMRTNGYTF. For the CDR3, the DNA is TGTGCCAGCAGTTTAATGAGGACAAATGGCTACACCTTC.

The rearrangement uses TRBV27 and TRBJ2-1; TRBD2 is a possible D gene (6 bases). Trimming removed 5 bases from V and 6 bases from J, with 20 bases in between. This CDR3 is 16 amino acids long. Germline CDR1 and CDR2: MNHEY and SMNVEV (reference sequence). The CDR3 protein is CASSPNLPGVGNEQFF. The CDR3 nucleotides read TGTGCCAGCAGTCCCAACCTCCCGGGAGTAGGCAATGAGCAGTTCTTC.

The chain recombines TRBV7-9 with TRBJ2-7; 11 bases line up with TRBD1. Germline CDR1 is SEHNR and CDR2 is FQNEAQ (reference sequence). The trim removed 5 bases at V and 4 bases at J, leaving 13 bases unmatched. This CDR3 comprises 17 residues. In DNA, the CDR3 is TGTGCCAGCAGCCAACCCCGGGACAGGGGGTCGGTTTACGAGCAGTACTTC. It is translated as CASSQPRDRGSVYEQYF.